This is a list of T cell receptor beta chains from one sample in a study of blood T cell repertoires in COVID-19. Produced via immunoSEQ multiplex PCR; TCRdb's table is partial and in-frame only. The data show 95,000 or so clones, about 80% seen once. The sample was peripheral blood. These receptors all stem from a human donor in a cohort sampled during active COVID-19. The CDR3 runs from the conserved cysteine through the conserved F or W. D genes are given only for firm matches. Clone size, where shown, is once, few, many, or a class for clones that have expanded.

clone_size	d_call	v_call	j_call	cdr3_nt	cdr3_aa
.	.	TRBV6-6	TRBJ2-2	TGTGCCAGCAGTTACGGGTCTAACAGGGCCGGGGAGCTGTTTTTT	CASSYGSNRAGELFF
once	.	TRBV28	TRBJ1-6	TGTGCCAGCAAATCGGCGGGGAGACCCCTCCACTTT	CASKSAGRPLHF
.	.	TRBV27	TRBJ1-1	TGTGCCAGCAGTTACAGGGTTGACACTGAAGCTTTCTTT	CASSYRVDTEAFF
.	.	TRBV29-1	TRBJ2-7	TGCAGCGTTGAAGATCTTCGGGAGAGGGTCTTC	CSVEDLRERVF
.	.	TRBV5-1	TRBJ2-7	TGCGCCAGCAGCTTGTCTTCTAGCAGTTACGAGCAGTACTTC	CASSLSSSSYEQYF
.	.	TRBV5-4	TRBJ1-2	TGTGCCAGCAGCTTGGGGACGGGTGGAGGGTATGGCTACACCTTC	CASSLGTGGGYGYTF
few	.	TRBV27	TRBJ1-2	TGTGCCAGTTCCCTATCCATGACTGATTTAGCTAACTATGGCTACACCTTC	CASSLSMTDLANYGYTF
.	TRBD2	TRBV7-6	TRBJ2-1	TGTGCCAGCAACCCAGCTAGCGGGAGTTTTATTGGCTCCTACAATGAGCAGTTCTTC	CASNPASGSFIGSYNEQFF
.	.	TRBV11-2	TRBJ1-3	TGTGCCAGCAGCTTGCGACTGACCCTTGGAAACACCATATATTTT	CASSLRLTLGNTIYF
.	TRBD1	TRBV7-2	TRBJ1-5	TGTGCCAGCAGCTTTCGGACAGGGAGCAATCAGCCCCAGCATTTT	CASSFRTGSNQPQHF
.	.	TRBV28	TRBJ2-4	TGTGCCAGCAGTTTATTTCCGGGTAAAAACATTCAGTACTTC	CASSLFPGKNIQYF